A single sample gave rise to the 8 T cell receptor beta chains below, sequenced in a study of metastatic and nonmetastatic thyroid tumors. Thyroid surgery had not been preceded by any treatment in any patient. TCRdb re-analyzed the PCR reads through MiXCR. The repertoire holds around 15,000 clones, with almost 30% as singletons. The source material was blood. These receptors came from a female donor with papillary thyroid cancer or a benign thyroid nodule (not recorded which). Some clones in this sample may be carry-over from other donors' samples.

This clone has a count of ten or more. The chain employs TRBV7-6 and TRBJ2-2, with a tentative D call TRBD2 (7 bases). Germline V gives CDR1 SGHVS, CDR2 FNYEAQ. V was shortened by 3 bases and J by 0 bases, with 20 bases between the two germline ends. The CDR3 is 19 amino acids. This CDR3 reads CASSLTSWRGGPNTGELFF. The DNA of the CDR3 is TGTGCCAGCAGCTTGACCTCTTGGAGGGGGGGTCCGAACACCGGGGAGCTGTTTTTT.

The rearrangement joins TRBV19 to TRBJ2-3; D is unresolved. CDR3 length: 13 amino acids. Germline loops: CDR1 LNHDA, CDR2 SQIVND (reference sequence). V was shortened by 5 bases and J by 6 bases, with 12 bases between the two germline ends. CDR3 protein: CASSHGHLDTQYF. Here the CDR3 DNA reads TGTGCCAGTAGTCACGGGCATTTGGATACGCAGTATTTT.

V is TRBV20-1 and J is TRBJ2-7, with TRBD2 matching over 9 bases. The length of the CDR3 is 15 residues. The ends lost 5 bases at V and 1 base at J; junction bases unmatched: 9. Germline V gene data show CDR1 as DFQATT and CDR2 as SNEGSKA (reference sequence). The CDR3 sequence is CSAYDLAGESYEQYF. The CDR3, as DNA: TGCAGTGCTTATGACTTAGCGGGAGAGTCCTACGAGCAGTACTTC.

This clone is labeled medium-sized. The J gene is TRBJ1-5, the V gene TRBV6-5, with TRBD1 matching over 8 bases. Germline V gene data show CDR1 as MNHEY and CDR2 as SVGAGI. CDR3 length equals 18 residues. V gave up 7 bases and J gave up 0 bases; unmatched junction bases: 14. Written as DNA, the CDR3 is TGTGCCAGCACGAACCGAGGACAGGGTCTAAATAGCAATCAGCCCCAGCATTTT. Its translation: CASTNRGQGLNSNQPQHF.

In its sample, this clone ranks as medium-sized. The chain employs TRBV6-1 and TRBJ2-7, with 8 bases lining up with TRBD1. CDR1 MNHNS and CDR2 SASEGT come from the germline V gene. V trimming: 5 bases; J trimming: 6 bases; junction bases outside the gene matches: 6. This CDR3 is built from 13 residues. CDR3 in amino acids: CASSSRDRGEQYF. As DNA, the CDR3 is TGTGCCAGCAGTTCCCGCGACAGGGGCGAGCAGTACTTC.

This clone was seen at least ten times. This chain links TRBV10-3 with TRBJ1-1; D remains unclear. The CDR3 extends over 12 amino acids. V lost 10 bases and J lost 0, with 9 bases in between. Germline assignment: CDR1 ENHRY and CDR2 SYGVKD. DNA for the CDR3: TGTGCCACAGGACTGATGAACACTGAAGCTTTCTTT. This codes for CATGLMNTEAFF.

J is TRBJ1-1 and V is TRBV30; D is unresolved. Trimming removed 3 bases at V and 0 bases at J, with 8 bases between. The V gene's germline CDR1 is GTSNPN and CDR2 SVGIG (reference sequence). This CDR3 is built from 13 residues. CDR3 amino acids: CAWRRNMNTEAFF. CDR3 DNA: TGTGCCTGGAGGAGAAACATGAACACTGAAGCTTTCTTT.

About this clone: One junction end disagrees with the germline gene, perhaps due to a read error. This chain connects TRBV6-2 or TRBV6-3 to TRBJ2-7; the match to TRBD1 covers 10 bases. The germline CDR1 and CDR2 sequences are MNHEY and SVGEGT. This CDR3 has 17 residues. The CDR3 loop is CDSRRQGASIARSEHYF. Here the CDR3 DNA reads TGTGACAGCAGAAGACAGGGGGCGTCGATCGCCCGATCCGAGCACTACTTC.